This entry is about one TCR beta chain. This clonotype was detected ten times or more. Its antigen is unknown. No base quality values were provided; no much bigger clone lies one nucleotide off. This entry comes from a study of regulatory T cells in long-lasting Graves disease (dated by TCRdb to the early 2020s). About the full investigation: Newly diagnosed Graves' disease patients had taken antithyroid drugs for less than 3 months. Patients with persistent Graves' disease were compared with patients with newly diagnosed Graves' disease using TCR sequencing and RNA sequencing of peripheral blood. The study was registered as a clinical trial and conducted in China. A total of roughly 33 samples were covered by TCR sequencing, comprising approximately 13 persistent and around 20 newly diagnosed Graves' disease patients.

Cut back by 7 bases and 3 bases, the V and J ends lie 16 bases apart. From the germline V gene, CDR1 is SNHLY and CDR2 is FYNNEI. Inclusive of the bounding cysteine and phenylalanine, the CDR3 is 14 residues long. Here the CDR3 DNA is all that survives: 42 bases in frame from base 1. According to the study, the label for this sample's time point signals: newly diagnosed GD, antithyroid drugs for less than 3 months. RNA was extracted from PBMCs in TRIzol for both TCR sequencing and RNA sequencing. The diagnosis of Graves' disease was made according to American Thyroid Association guidelines. The patients came from an endocrinology department in Xi'an, China. Each patient gave roughly 8.4 milliliters of peripheral blood, collected in an EDTA anticoagulant tube. Ficoll Paque Plus density gradient separation was used to isolate PBMCs, and no additional T cell sorting was done. An Agilent 2100 Bioanalyzer and agarose gel were used to check RNA quality, and a NanoDrop 2000 was used to measure RNA concentration.

General study outcomes and caveats: A larger number of public clonotypes was shared among persistent patients (approximately 3,000) than among newly diagnosed patients (around 970). The study examined only peripheral blood because the primary lesion, thyroid tissue, could not be accessed. Compared with newly diagnosed patients, persistent Graves' disease patients had lower TCR Shannon entropy and fewer highly expanded clones, which suggests clonal expansion. Only the TCR beta chain was sequenced and analyzed. Preferential use of TRBV28, TRBJ1-2 and TRBJ2-5 was observed in persistent disease, whereas TRBV20-1 and TRBJ2-1 were favored in newly diagnosed disease. The small sample size was acknowledged by the authors as a limitation that may reduce accuracy.

Library prep was done by multiplex PCR. TCRdb names Illumina HiSeq 4000 as the instrument used. iRepertoire HTBI primers and Arm-PCR amplification of CDR3 regions were used to construct TCR beta libraries. PCR products were gel purified before sequencing. Per the source publication's procedure: Gene usage analysis of CDR3 amino acid clonotypes relied on the 55 to 80 TRBV and over 13 TRBJ segments identified across samples. Filtered high-quality paired reads were merged into contigs using COPE and FqMerger. BLAST was used to align contigs to IMGT TRBV, TRBD and TRBJ reference genes, and CDR3 was defined according to IMGT. Any clonotype with a frequency above 0.1% was classified as a highly expanded clone. Repertoire diversity was measured by Shannon entropy, and V-J evenness by the Gini coefficient. A clonotype found in more than one individual was treated as public. TCRdb itself trimmed the public reads at Q25 with fastp, ran MiXCR and retained productive beta chains. A single entry per CDR3 protein holds the most common genes and DNA from its merged rows. The V and J calls shown here were made by TCRdb, not taken from the authors' results. This sample has roughly 500,000 distinct CDR3 sequences in its table, and less than 15% of those were observed once. The biggest ten clones account for more than 15% of the sample.

These data were likewise used in another study, on T cells in Graves' hyperthyroidism and ophthalmopathy. Per that second paper: A patient counted as having stable Graves' hyperthyroidism if no progression to ophthalmopathy occurred over 18 months of follow-up. Hyperthyroidism patients were newly diagnosed, with disease duration under 2 months, and aged 18 to 65 years. Exclusion was applied to patients with uncontrolled infections, other autoimmune diseases, pregnancy or lactation. Clinical symptoms, serum thyroxine and TRAb, thyroid ultrasound, and orbital computed tomography formed the basis for the diagnoses. The first round of RT-PCR for the TCR CDR3 was performed with the HTBI primer set and the Qiagen OneStep RT-PCR kit. Blood samples also contained most of the expanded thyroid clonotypes (frequency above 0.001), which suggests that blood repertoires may reflect thyroid immune responses. A 13 V-J signature model separated ophthalmopathy from stable hyperthyroidism, with approximately 86% sensitivity and about 81% specificity in cross-validation and 80%/75% in testing. In validation, the model predicted progression to ophthalmopathy with approximately 70% sensitivity and about 72% specificity, a median of about six months before onset. To identify distinguishing TCR V-J signatures, a discovery cohort of around 98 patients was used, comprising fewer than 45 with Graves' ophthalmopathy and 57 with stable Graves' hyperthyroidism. Prospective prediction of ophthalmopathy was tested in an independent validation cohort consisting of some 18 hyperthyroidism patients and approximately 16 patients who later progressed to ophthalmopathy. For training and testing, the 100 or so patients in the discovery cohort were randomly divided in a 7:3 ratio. In addition, the study compared T-cell repertoires in thyroid tissue and in blood from 6 or 7 Graves' hyperthyroidism patients. Once sampling was done, hyperthyroidism patients were given methimazole at a starting dose of 30 mg daily, whereas ophthalmopathy patients were given high-dose intravenous methylprednisolone. A second multiplex PCR round built the libraries, followed by size selection and purification. The libraries were sequenced on an Illumina HiSeq2000 using paired-end 100 bp reads. SOAPnuke was used to process the raw data, removing reads that contained adapters or uncalled bases, had a mean Phred below 15, or lacked an exact match to the constant primer or identifier. High-quality paired reads were merged using COPE v1.2.5, and each unique nucleotide sequence was defined as a clonotype. MiTCR v1.1 was used to align the clonotypes against IMGT TRBV, TRBD and TRBJ reference segments. The analysis was restricted to V-J combinations with a frequency above 0.0001, which together covered 99% to 99.2% of the repertoires. The TCS score was defined as F50 (clonal expansion) divided by E x V (chaos), with BLOSUM62-based TCRdist calculated between CDR3 peptides within each V-J. Welch's t-statistics and random forest reduced approximately 520 V-J features to about 12, which were used in a naive Bayes classifier (R e1071). Sample size was not statistically predetermined, and blinding of investigators to group allocation was not performed. TCR Vbeta CDR3 sequencing of 130 to 150 peripheral blood samples (around 45 ophthalmopathy, under 80 hyperthyroidism and some 17 progressor patients) is reported in the paper.

The material was peripheral blood mononuclear cells (PBMCs), obtained at new diagnosis, from a patient treated with antithyroid drugs. The receptor was derived from a woman between 50 and 59 years old with Graves disease. Donor details come from another sample of the same person, matched by shared clones. The receptor chain draws on TRBV2 and TRBJ2-7; the D gene is possibly TRBD2, with 6 bases matching. For the CDR3, the sequence is CASTKGLGSYEQYF. The nucleotide sequence reads as follows: TGTGCCAGCACCAAAGGGCTCGGGAGCTACGAGCAGTACTTC.